Below, one TCR beta chain is given with its context. Its antigen is still unknown. Per the original methods: Junction-only immunoSEQ data arrived without quality scores, meaning filtering differed. Clones were read by immunoSEQ multiplex PCR, and TCRdb kept only the in-frame ones, dropping some. The V and J calls and the clone size are those of that table, but D and trimming were determined from the DNA. This sample has hundreds of thousands of clones, with roughly 70% found just once. This entry comes from a study of shared clonotypes between healthy human individuals. Study conclusions and caveats: Naive CD4 clonotypes were shared across several donors at 4.5% to 6%. Few donors restricted represented genetic and exposure-history diversity.

The CDR3 is made up of 15 amino acids. Deletions cut 4 bases from V and 4 bases from J, with 16 bases between. CDR1 is MNHNS and CDR2 is SASEGT in the germline V gene. The rearrangement joins TRBV6-1 to TRBJ1-2; D remains unclear. The sequence came from a woman aged 25 to 39 in good health. Input material: memory CD4+ T cells sorted from blood. Subset indicated: CD45RA-negative fraction. The CDR3 DNA sequence: TGTGCCAGCAGTGTGGGCAGGCCGAGCATCTATGGCTACACCTTC. Translating it yields CASSVGRPSIYGYTF.